A selection of T cell receptor beta chains follows, all from one sample in a study of blood T cells in healthy people across ages. TCRdb re-called the 5' RACE reads through MiXCR, storing one row per CDR3 protein. The data show 550,000 to 700,000 distinct CDR3 sequences, with approximately 25% seen just once and roughly 18% held by the top ten. Sample: blood. Source of these receptors: a woman aged 70-85 years in good health. The CDR3 runs from the conserved cysteine through the conserved F or W. D genes are given only for firm matches. Rows may omit the clone size; those that give it use once, few, many or a size class.

clone size	J gene	D gene	V gene	CDR3 DNA	CDR3 protein
few	TRBJ1-1	-	TRBV18	TGTGCCAGCTCACCACCGGGGGGGCCTGAAGCTTTCTTT	CASSPPGGPEAFF
few	TRBJ1-4	-	TRBV4-3	TGCGCCAGCAGCCAAGAACCTTTCGGGGGTGAAAAACTGTTTTTT	CASSQEPFGGEKLFF
few	TRBJ1-4	TRBD1	TRBV2	TGTGCCAGCAGTGGACAGGGCTCAACTAATGAAAAACTGTTTTTT	CASSGQGSTNEKLFF
few	TRBJ2-2	-	TRBV6-5	TGTGCCAGCATTACCACTGGAGCGAACACCGGGGAGCTGTTTTTT	CASITTGANTGELFF
-	TRBJ1-4	TRBD1	TRBV14	TGTGCCAGGGCCGGGACAGACGAAAAACTGTTTTTT	CARAGTDEKLFF
-	TRBJ1-1	-	TRBV7-9	TGTGCCAGCAGCTTAAATTCCAGGGACACTGAAGCTTTCTTT	CASSLNSRDTEAFF
few	TRBJ2-3	-	TRBV9	TGTGCCAGCAGCGTAGGGGGCTGGACAGATACGCAGTATTTT	CASSVGGWTDTQYF
-	TRBJ2-1	-	TRBV4-2	TGTGCCAGCAGCCAAGCGAGAGCCGCAATCGACAATGAGCAGTTCTTC	CASSQARAAIDNEQFF
few	TRBJ2-1	-	TRBV12-5	TGTGCTAGTGGTTTAAAGGGGAATGAGCAGTTCTTC	CASGLKGNEQFF
few	TRBJ1-2	-	TRBV4-3	TGCGCCAGCAGCCAAGTTACTTCGTTGAACTATGGCTACACCTTC	CASSQVTSLNYGYTF
many	TRBJ2-2	TRBD1	TRBV6-5	TGTGCCAGCAGTCGACAGGGTGGAACCGGGGAGCTGTTTTTT	CASSRQGGTGELFF
-	TRBJ2-1	-	TRBV3-1	TGTGCCAGCAGCCAAGATGCGAGGAACAATGAGCAGTTCTTC	CASSQDARNNEQFF
few	TRBJ2-2	TRBD2	TRBV12-3/TRBV12-4	TGTGCCAGCAGCTTTAGCGGGGGGGCGAACACCGGGGAGCTGTTTTTT	CASSFSGGANTGELFF
-	TRBJ1-4	-	TRBV7-9	TGTGCCAGCAGCTTAGAGGGCAGATGCGAAAAACTGTTTTTT	CASSLEGRCEKLFF
once	TRBJ2-3	TRBD2	TRBV5-1	TGCGCCAGCAGCGAGTATCTAGCGGGAGTCGCAGATACGCAGTATTTT	CASSEYLAGVADTQYF
-	TRBJ2-4	TRBD1	TRBV6-2/TRBV6-3	TGTGCCAGCAGTTCCCTGCCGAGTGGGACAGGGTTTAACATTCAGTACTTC	CASSSLPSGTGFNIQYF
-	TRBJ2-1	TRBD2	TRBV20-1	TGCAGTGCCCCCGCCGGCGGGGGGGCTAACAATGAGCAGTTCTTC	CSAPAGGGANNEQFF
few	TRBJ2-2	-	TRBV12-3/TRBV12-4	TGTGCCAGCAGCCCGGACAGCACCGGGGAGCTGTTTTTT	CASSPDSTGELFF
-	TRBJ2-3	-	TRBV6-2/TRBV6-3	TGTGCCAGCAGTTACACCCCAAACACAGATACGCAGTATTTT	CASSYTPNTDTQYF
-	TRBJ1-1	-	TRBV15	TGTGCCACCAGCAGAGAGAAGGGGGTGAACACTGAAGCTTTCTTT	CATSREKGVNTEAFF
-	TRBJ2-5	TRBD2	TRBV5-1	TGCGCCAGCAGCTTGGCAGGGCTAGCGGGGCAGGTCTTC	CASSLAGLAGQVF
-	TRBJ2-5	-	TRBV7-8	TGTGCCAGCAGCCCCTGGGCTAGCGCGGAGACCCAGTACTTC	CASSPWASAETQYF
few	TRBJ2-1	-	TRBV6-2/TRBV6-3	TGTGCCAGCACCCGGGGGCCCCGTAGCTCCTACAATGAGCAGTTCTTC	CASTRGPRSSYNEQFF
-	TRBJ1-4	-	TRBV6-5	TGTGCCAGCAGCCGGCCGGGGTCTAATGAAAAACTGTTTTTT	CASSRPGSNEKLFF
few	TRBJ2-7	-	TRBV4-3	TGCGCCAGCAGCCAGACTGTGCTTACCTACGAGCAGTACTTC	CASSQTVLTYEQYF
few	TRBJ2-7	-	TRBV12-3/TRBV12-4	TGTGCCAGCAGTAAGGGACTGAGCTCCTACGAGCAGTACTTC	CASSKGLSSYEQYF